This T cell receptor (beta chain) stems from a study of T cells in localized non-small cell lung cancer (dated by TCRdb to the early 2020s). About the investigation overall: T cell repertoires of about 240 early-stage NSCLC patients were analyzed, with tumors being compared against uninvolved tumor-adjacent lungs. The cohort was made up of around 240 treatment-naive NSCLC patients whose localized lung tumors had been resected. The mean age of the NSCLC patients was 60 to 85 years, with 130 or so men and 107 women. Beyond this particular receptor, the publication reports: Uninvolved tumor-adjacent lung showed the highest T cell clonality, higher than tumor, which suggests more focused antigenic responses in the uninvolved tumor-adjacent lung. Since the design was exploratory, TCR variables were selected using unadjusted p-values with no false-discovery rate correction. Longer overall survival was associated with higher T cell density in blood, whereas shorter survival was associated with higher clonality in adjacent lung. Because multi-region sequencing of the tumors was not done, intratumor heterogeneity could not be ruled out. A median of roughly 60 of the top 100 tumor clones were detected in paired uninvolved adjacent lung, and around 27 of these tumor clones were also found among the top 100 clones of the paired uninvolved adjacent lung.

Comments on this clone: The specificity of this receptor is unknown. Coverage ceases 1 residue before the CDR3 finishes, and the germline J gene fills in the end.

At diagnosis, peripheral blood, uninvolved tumor-adjacent lung and tumor were collected and stored as a combination of fresh-frozen and FFPE material. Trimming removed 1 base from V and 6 bases from J, leaving 8 bases between the germline ends. CDR1 is given as MNHNS and CDR2 as SASEGT, both from the germline V gene. The CDR3 starts with the cysteine, ends with the phenylalanine, and has 13 residues. The DNA covers only part of the CDR3, 36 bases in frame from base 1. TCR beta CDR3 regions were sequenced from DNA using the immunoSEQ Assay. From the authors' description of their analysis: T cell density was computed as TCR beta template counts normalized to usable DNA estimated by amplifying housekeeping genes. The preseqR package was used to estimate richness by extrapolating to 400,000 templates for PBMC samples and to 120,000 templates for tissue samples. Clonality was taken to be one minus Pielou's evenness. To identify tissue-enriched TCRs, differential abundance testing was run on productive amino-acid clonotypes with a minimum total count of 5 and an alpha of 0.1. The Jaccard Index and the Morisita Overlap Index were used to quantify repertoire overlap between compartments. GLIPH grouped TCR beta CDR3s together with public tetramer-defined viral CDR3s, and a viral motif had to include at least three viral sequences and also show V-gene enrichment. Not all clones reach the TCRdb copy of this immuneACCESS table, which keeps in-frame sequences only. Checked studies attribute under half of the gap to unresolved V genes and leave the rest unexplained. V, J and clone size were drawn from that table, and D and trimming were deduced from the DNA. The sample table holds about 1,800 clones, of which approximately 35% were seen once. Of the sample, 7% is held by the ten largest clones.

The input for sequencing was lung tumor tissue, taken before any cancer treatment. This receptor was identified in a female donor of 60 years or more with stage II squamous cell lung carcinoma. Recombination connected TRBV6-1 to TRBJ2-3; the D segment cannot be called with confidence. The CDR3 reads CASSEDEVDTQYF. The sequenced CDR3 bases are TGTGCCAGCAGTGAAGACGAGGTGGATACGCAGTAT.